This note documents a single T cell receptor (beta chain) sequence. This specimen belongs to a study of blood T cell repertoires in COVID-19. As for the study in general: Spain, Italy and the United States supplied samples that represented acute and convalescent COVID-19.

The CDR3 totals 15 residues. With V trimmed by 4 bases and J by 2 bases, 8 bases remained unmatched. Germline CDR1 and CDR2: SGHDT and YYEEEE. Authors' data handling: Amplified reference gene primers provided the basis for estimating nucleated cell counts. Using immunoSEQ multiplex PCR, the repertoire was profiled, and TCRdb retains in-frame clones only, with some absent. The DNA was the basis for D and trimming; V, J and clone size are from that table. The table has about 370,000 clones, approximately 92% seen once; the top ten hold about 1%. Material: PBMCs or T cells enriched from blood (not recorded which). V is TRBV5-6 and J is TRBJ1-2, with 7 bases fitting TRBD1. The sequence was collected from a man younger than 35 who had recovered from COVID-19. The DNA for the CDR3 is TGTGCCAGCAGCCCTCCAGGACAGGCCAACTATGGCTACACCTTC. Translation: CASSPPGQANYGYTF.